The 31 T cell receptor beta chains below were found in one sample sequenced in a study of cytomegalovirus exposure and HLA in healthy donors. It was with 60 Vbeta and 13 Jbeta primers that the PCR ran. Data came from immunoSEQ multiplex PCR; TCRdb stores just in-frame clones and leaves some out. The sample consists of 96,000 or so clones, around 74% of them appearing once. Sample: PBMCs. Every receptor here comes from a woman in her 70s in good health and CMV-seropositive.

This clone was detected only a few times. The V gene is TRBV27, the J gene TRBJ2-2; the match to TRBD1 covers 8 bases. Trimming removed 4 bases from V and 7 bases from J; junction bases left unmatched: 5. The germline V gene has CDR1 MNHEY and CDR2 SMNVEV (reference sequence). This CDR3 has 14 residues. The chain's CDR3 is CASSSTGGHGELFF. The CDR3 DNA reads as TGTGCCAGCAGTTCCACAGGGGGACACGGGGAGCTGTTTTTT.

The rearrangement uses TRBV10-3 and TRBJ2-1, with a tentative D call TRBD2 (6 bases). CDR3 length: 15 residues. Germline values: CDR1 ENHRY, CDR2 SYGVKD. The V end was cut by 2 bases, the J end by 6 bases, with 14 bases between. CDR3 bases: TGTGCCATCAGTGAGAGCGGGCAAGGTTTCAATGAGCAGTTCTTC. Translated: CAISESGQGFNEQFF.

V and J are TRBV19 and TRBJ2-1; a possible D gene is TRBD1 (7 bases). Germline CDR1 is LNHDA and CDR2 is SQIVND (reference sequence). Trimming removed 6 bases at V and 6 bases at J, with 24 bases between. The CDR3 is 17 residues long. CDR3 amino acids: CASRYSARQGGVNEQFF. Here the CDR3 DNA reads TGTGCCAGTAGGTATTCCGCGAGGCAGGGGGGAGTCAATGAGCAGTTCTTC.

The rearrangement links TRBV4-1 to TRBJ2-1; 7 bases map to TRBD2. The germline CDR1 and CDR2 sequences are MGHRA and YSYEKL. This CDR3 region has 15 residues. Trimming cost V 0 bases and J 3 bases; bases outside gene matches: 2. The DNA for the CDR3 is TGCGCCAGCAGCCAAGATCGGGGGGTCTACAATGAGCAGTTCTTC. Protein: CASSQDRGVYNEQFF.

There are a few counts of this clone. The chain recombines TRBV15 with TRBJ2-1; a possible D gene is TRBD2 (6 bases). Germline V gives CDR1 LNHNV, CDR2 YYDKDF (reference sequence). Trimming took off 3 bases at V and 4 bases at J, with 13 bases between the two ends. The CDR3 contains 15 residues. CDR3 in amino acids: CATSRRLGGYNEQFF. The CDR3 DNA reads TGTGCCACCAGCAGGAGGCTGGGGGGATACAATGAGCAGTTCTTC.

The CDR3 spells CASTWTGGVPAQPQHF. The CDR3 DNA sequence: TGTGCCAGTACCTGGACAGGGGGCGTTCCTGCTCAGCCCCAGCATTTT. The V call is TRBV19, the J call TRBJ1-5, with 11 positions matching TRBD1. The germline V gene has CDR1 LNHDA and CDR2 SQIVND (reference sequence). The CDR3 runs 16 residues. V trimming: 7 bases; J trimming: 6 bases; junction bases outside the gene matches: 11.

The chain employs TRBV6-6 and TRBJ1-1, with D perhaps TRBD1 (5 bases). V lost 5 bases, J lost 0 bases, and 10 bases lay in between. Germline CDR1 is MNHNY and CDR2 is SVGAGI (reference sequence). The CDR3 sequence is 14 residues long. CDR3 bases: TGTGCCAGCAGTCGGGGGGGTATGAACACTGAAGCTTTCTTT. Protein sequence: CASSRGGMNTEAFF.

This clone was found a few times. CDR3 coding DNA: TGTGCCAGCAGCCTCGGGACTTCTTACAATGAGCAGTTCTTC. Protein: CASSLGTSYNEQFF. The chain is built from TRBV25-1 and TRBJ2-1; D might be TRBD2 (6 bases). Germline lookup yields CDR1 MGHDK and CDR2 SYGVNS. This CDR3 has 14 residues. Trimming removed 6 bases at V and 4 bases at J, with 13 bases between.

The chain links TRBV12-5 to TRBJ1-5, with D unclear. Trimming removed 1 base at V and 7 bases at J, with 17 bases between. This CDR3 is built from 16 residues. Per the germline V gene, CDR1 is LGHNT and CDR2 is FRNRAP. The CDR3 protein is CASGLGREGLGQPQHF. In nucleotides, the CDR3 is TGTGCTAGTGGTTTGGGGAGGGAAGGATTGGGGCAGCCCCAGCATTTT.

The chain couples TRBV14 to TRBJ2-2; the match to TRBD1 covers 8 bases. The CDR3 has 14 residues. CDR1 and CDR2 from the germline V gene are SGHDN and FVKESK. V shed 4 bases and J 5 bases; nucleotides not matched to a gene: 3. The CDR3 sequence: CASSLRTGTGELFF. DNA of the CDR3: TGTGCCAGCAGCCTCCGGACAGGGACCGGGGAGCTGTTTTTT.

Note on this clone: The junction differs from germline at one of its ends, possibly a read error. The same CDR3 also results from other DNA sequences found in this sample. This rearrangement joins TRBV19 to TRBJ1-1, with 10 bases that match TRBD1. The germline CDR1 and CDR2 sequences are LNHDA and SQIVND (reference sequence). The CDR3 contains 16 residues. CDR3 coding DNA: TGTGCCAGTAGTGCTTTCCTGGGACAGGGGAACACTGAGGCTTTCTTT. Protein product: CASSAFLGQGNTEAFF.

The chain couples TRBV7-8 to TRBJ2-2; a possible D gene is TRBD2 (6 bases). There are 15 residues in the CDR3. Germline loops: CDR1 SGHVS, CDR2 FQNEAQ. With 1 base removed from V and 5 bases from J, the gap between germline ends came to 11 bases. CDR3 in amino acids: CASSLVWRATGELFF. The CDR3 DNA is TGTGCCAGCAGCTTAGTTTGGAGGGCAACCGGGGAGCTGTTTTTT.

The CDR3: CASSGSWDRDGYTF. The CDR3 DNA reads as TGTGCCAGCAGTGGATCTTGGGACAGGGATGGCTACACCTTC. This chain joins TRBV6-1 and TRBJ1-2, with 9 bases identical to TRBD1. The germline V gene has CDR1 MNHNS and CDR2 SASEGT. Trimming took 4 bases from V and 6 from J; bases not matched to a gene: 6. There are 14 residues in the CDR3.

The CDR3, as DNA: TGTGCCAGCAGTGAAACTAGCGGGAGCCAAGAGACCCAGTACTTC. This encodes CASSETSGSQETQYF. The chain has TRBV2 and TRBJ2-5; 11 positions agree with TRBD2. This CDR3 spans 15 amino acids. Looked up from germline, CDR1 is SNHLY and CDR2 is FYNNEI. V lost 2 bases and J lost 1; bases outside the gene matches: 0. The variable domain in full, with the rest retrieved from reference TRBV2 and TRBJ2-5, is EPEVTQTPSHQVTQMGQEVILRCVPISNHLYFYWYRQILGQKVEFLVSFYNNEISEKSEIFDDQFSVERPDGSNFTLKIRSTKLEDSAMYFCASSETSGSQETQYFGPGTRLLVL.

This chain uses TRBV5-8 with TRBJ1-4; D is uncertain. Germline V gene data show CDR1 as SGHTS and CDR2 as YDEGEE. V was clipped by 1 base and J by 0 bases, with 10 bases between them. The CDR3 extends over 16 amino acids. CDR3: CASSLFRRATNEKLFF. As DNA, the CDR3 is TGTGCCAGCAGCTTGTTTCGTCGGGCAACTAATGAAAAACTGTTTTTT. The full variable domain, in which reference TRBV5-8 and TRBJ1-4 provide the parts outside the CDR3, is EAGVTQSPTHLIKTRGQQATLRCSPISGHTSVYWYQQALGLGLQFLLWYDEGEERNRGNFPPRFSGRQFPNYSSELNVNALELEDSALYLCASSLFRRATNEKLFFGSGTQLSVL.

The rearrangement uses TRBV19 and TRBJ2-2, with 7 bases identical to TRBD1. Germline V gives CDR1 LNHDA, CDR2 SQIVND (reference sequence). This CDR3 is built from 14 residues. V was clipped by 6 bases and J by 0 bases; unmatched bases: 1. CDR3 amino acids: CASRQGSNTGELFF. Here the CDR3 DNA reads TGTGCCAGTAGACAGGGGTCGAACACCGGGGAGCTGTTTTTT. Full variable domain (rest looked up from reference TRBV19 and TRBJ2-2): DGGITQSPKYLFRKEGQNVTLSCEQNLNHDAMYWYRQDPGQGLRLIYYSQIVNDFQKGDIAEGYSVSREKKESFPLTVTSAQKNPTAFYLCASRQGSNTGELFFGEGSRLTVL.

The chain is built from TRBV9 and TRBJ2-7; D perhaps matches TRBD1 (6 bases). Trimming stripped 3 bases from V and 0 bases from J, with 10 bases between. The CDR3 spans 14 residues. Germline V CDR1 and CDR2: SGDLS, YYNGEE. CDR3 nucleotides: TGTGCCAGCAGCGCGACAGGCGACTCCTACGAGCAGTACTTC. Residues: CASSATGDSYEQYF.

The chain combines TRBV7-9 with TRBJ1-1; tentatively, D is TRBD1 (6 bases). The V end was cut by 4 bases, the J end by 4 bases, with 16 bases between. Germline V gene data show CDR1 as SEHNR and CDR2 as FQNEAQ (reference sequence). This CDR3 is built from 15 residues. The CDR3 DNA reads as TGTGCCAGCAGCTCCGAGGGACACAAGGCCACTGAAGCTTTCTTT. Protein sequence: CASSSEGHKATEAFF.

The chain links TRBV7-2 to TRBJ1-5; 7 positions agree with TRBD1. CDR1 and CDR2 (germline): SGHTA, FQGNSA. The CDR3 runs 15 residues. The V gene end was trimmed by 5 bases and the J gene end by 6 bases; junction bases not matched to a gene: 10. This CDR3 is CASSNRGDTFQPQHF. The CDR3 DNA reads TGTGCCAGCAGCAACAGGGGAGACACATTTCAGCCCCAGCATTTT.

CDR3 coding DNA: TGTGCCAGCTCACCACCGAGGGCCGTAAGCACAGATACGCAGTATTTT. Translated, it gives CASSPPRAVSTDTQYF. The chain uses TRBV18 and TRBJ2-3; perhaps TRBD2 as D (5 bases). Trimming shortened V by 0 bases and J by 0 bases, and 10 bases separated the two germline ends. The germline gives CDR1 KGHSH, CDR2 LQKENI. The CDR3 has 16 residues.

The rearrangement joins TRBV12-5 to TRBJ2-7, with D possibly TRBD2 on 6 matching bases. Germline CDR1 reads LGHNT; CDR2 reads FRNRAP. V was cut by 6 bases and J by 1 base, with 16 bases left in between. The CDR3 has 15 amino acids. In DNA, the CDR3 is TGTGCTAGTGGGGAGGGCGACGCCAATTCCTACGAGCAGTACTTC. The encoded protein is CASGEGDANSYEQYF. The whole variable domain, remainder taken from reference TRBV12-5 and TRBJ2-7, is DARVTQTPRHKVTEMGQEVTMRCQPILGHNTVFWYRQTMMQGLELLAYFRNRAPLDDSGMPKDRFSAEMPDATLATLKIQPSEPRDSAVYFCASGEGDANSYEQYFGPGTRLTVT.

The chain links TRBV7-2 to TRBJ2-7; D gene uncertain. Trimming removed 1 base from V and 2 bases from J, with 9 bases in between. Looked up from germline, CDR1 is SGHTA and CDR2 is FQGNSA. This CDR3 region has 14 residues. In DNA form, the CDR3 reads TGTGCCAGCAGCTTAGGGGTAGGAGCCTACGAGCAGTACTTC. Translated, it gives CASSLGVGAYEQYF.

The CDR3 coding sequence is TGTGCCATCAGTGAGCCAGGGGGGAGCACAGATACGCAGTATTTT. It translates to CAISEPGGSTDTQYF. The rearrangement links TRBV10-3 to TRBJ2-3; D is possibly TRBD1 (7 bases). Trimming shortened V by 2 bases and J by 0 bases, and 9 bases separated the two germline ends. The length of the CDR3 is 15 residues. Germline loops: CDR1 ENHRY, CDR2 SYGVKD.

The chain has TRBV9 and TRBJ2-7, with 10 positions matching TRBD2. The CDR3 totals 14 residues. Germline lookup yields CDR1 SGDLS and CDR2 YYNGEE. The ends lost 4 bases at V and 3 bases at J; junction bases unmatched: 4. The CDR3 nucleotides read TGTGCCAGCAGCCCGAGCGGGGGGGACTACGAGCAGTACTTC. Its protein product is CASSPSGGDYEQYF.

The genes are TRBV7-2 and TRBJ1-2, with TRBD1 matching over 9 bases. Unmatched junction bases numbered 3, after V lost 6 bases and J lost 4 bases. CDR1 is SGHTA, CDR2 FQGNSA, per germline. The CDR3 sequence is 13 residues long. The DNA of the CDR3 is TGTGCCAGCAGGCGGGGACAGGGCTATGGCTACACCTTC. Protein: CASRRGQGYGYTF.

The chain couples TRBV7-2 to TRBJ2-2; no clear D. The CDR3 has 14 residues. V dropped 4 bases and J dropped 1 base, with 7 bases sitting between them. Germline V lookup: CDR1 SGHTA, CDR2 FQGNSA. The CDR3 is CASSSPQNTGELFF. The CDR3, as DNA: TGTGCCAGCAGCTCCCCACAGAACACCGGGGAGCTGTTTTTT.

This clone has a handful of counts. The chain couples TRBV11-2 to TRBJ1-3; no clear D gene. This CDR3 region has 12 residues. V gave up 5 bases and J gave up 1 base, with 3 bases separating them. The germline V gene encodes CDR1 SGHAT and CDR2 FQNNGV. CDR3 in DNA: TGTGCCAGCAGCGAGTCTGGAAACACCATATATTTT. Amino acids: CASSESGNTIYF.

CDR3 nucleotides: TGTGCCAGCAGCCAAGGGGGGACAGGGAGCTACGAGCAGTACTTC. Translation gives CASSQGGTGSYEQYF. The chain is built from TRBV14 and TRBJ2-7; 9 nucleotides align to TRBD1. V lost 1 base to trimming and J lost 3 bases; unmatched junction nucleotides: 4. The CDR3 is 15 residues long. Germline lookup yields CDR1 SGHDN and CDR2 FVKESK.

V usage is TRBV7-9 and J usage is TRBJ2-7, with D maybe TRBD1 (5 bases). The CDR3 loop spans 15 amino acids. V shed 5 bases and J shed 1 base, with 15 bases lying between them. Germline lookup yields CDR1 SEHNR and CDR2 FQNEAQ (reference sequence). The CDR3 DNA is TGTGCCAGCAGCCCCATAAGGGGTCGGTCCTACGAGCAGTACTTC. Residues: CASSPIRGRSYEQYF.

Details on this clone: The CDR3 does not close with the conserved phenylalanine or tryptophan, likely indicating a read error. V is TRBV19 and J is TRBJ2-7; 9 bases fit TRBD1. The CDR3 loop spans 13 amino acids. Germline values: CDR1 LNHDA, CDR2 SQIVND (reference sequence). J was trimmed by 2 bases and V by 7 bases; bases with no gene match: 3. The CDR3 DNA reads as TGTGCCAGTACGGGGACAGGGACCTACGAGCAGTACCTC. Protein: CASTGTGTYEQYL.

The V and J genes are TRBV18 and TRBJ1-5; TRBD1 is a possible D gene (6 bases). The CDR3 extends over 16 amino acids. Trimming shortened V by 3 bases and J by 4 bases, and 16 bases separated the two germline ends. Germline-derived CDR1 and CDR2 are KGHSH and LQKENI. This CDR3 is CASSPSGGGRNQPQHF. The CDR3 nucleotides are TGTGCCAGCTCACCGAGTGGCGGGGGGCGGAATCAGCCCCAGCATTTT. Based on the CDR3 plus reference TRBV18 and TRBJ1-5, the full variable domain is NAGVMQNPRHLVRRRGQEARLRCSPMKGHSHVYWYRQLPEEGLKFMVYLQKENIIDESGMPKERFSAEFPKEGPSILRIQQVVRGDSAAYFCASSPSGGGRNQPQHFGDGTRLSIL.